Shown below are 31 T cell receptor beta chains from a single sample sequenced in a study of blood T cell repertoires in COVID-19. TCRdb keeps only in-frame clones here, not all; method: immunoSEQ multiplex PCR. The sample carries hundreds of thousands of clones, approximately 86% recorded once. The sample comprised peripheral blood. The receptor set was obtained from a woman aged 60 to 75 with COVID-19, enrolled during active disease.

This clone turned up a few times. This sequence joins TRBV5-8 and TRBJ1-5; D is undetermined. The germline V gene has CDR1 SGHTS and CDR2 YDEGEE. V lost 1 base and J 10 bases, leaving 15 bases between the germline ends. This CDR3 is 14 amino acids long. The CDR3 spells CASSLSVGPVPQHF. The CDR3 nucleotides are TGTGCCAGCAGCTTGTCCGTTGGGCCGGTCCCCCAGCATTTT. The variable domain in full, with the rest retrieved from reference TRBV5-8 and TRBJ1-5, is EAGVTQSPTHLIKTRGQQATLRCSPISGHTSVYWYQQALGLGLQFLLWYDEGEERNRGNFPPRFSGRQFPNYSSELNVNALELEDSALYLCASSLSVGPVPQHFGDGTRLSIL.

The chain employs TRBV30 and TRBJ1-3; D is uncertain. The CDR3 has 15 amino acids. Trimming took 4 bases from V and 0 from J, leaving 13 bases between them. Germline V gene lookup returns CDR1 GTSNPN and CDR2 SVGIG (reference sequence). The DNA of the CDR3 is TGTGCCTGGAAGCGGGCCCCGGGCTCTGGAAACACCATATATTTT. Protein sequence: CAWKRAPGSGNTIYF.

On this clone: The junction and the germline gene differ at one end; a read error may be behind it. V is TRBV7-9 and J is TRBJ2-7; 8 bases align to TRBD1. The CDR3 runs to 13 residues. Germline lookup yields CDR1 SEHNR and CDR2 FQNEAQ (reference sequence). Here the CDR3 reads CASSLAAGQGSHF. The CDR3 DNA reads TGTGCCAGCAGCTTAGCAGCTGGACAGGGATCCCACTTC.

This sequence joins TRBV11-2 and TRBJ1-4, with D unresolved. This CDR3 has 14 amino acids. Germline loops: CDR1 SGHAT, CDR2 FQNNGV. V lost 1 base and J 4 bases, leaving 7 bases between the germline ends. As DNA, the CDR3 is TGTGCCAGCAGCTTAGTCACGGGTAATGAAAAACTGTTTTTT. Amino acids: CASSLVTGNEKLFF.

The J gene is TRBJ2-1, the V gene TRBV7-2, with a weak D call TRBD2 (6 bases). The CDR3 consists of 18 residues. Trimming left V 5 bases short and J 7 bases short, with 27 bases between. Looked up from germline, CDR1 is SGHTA and CDR2 is FQGNSA. The CDR3 sequence is CASSPKSGGVGVGNEQFF. DNA of the CDR3: TGTGCCAGCAGCCCCAAGTCTGGCGGGGTGGGTGTGGGGAATGAGCAGTTCTTC.

This sequence joins TRBV15 and TRBJ2-3, with 12 bases identical to TRBD2. Germline trimming cut 5 bases from V and 0 bases from J; bases unmatched to any gene: 3. CDR1 is LNHNV, CDR2 YYDKDF, per germline (reference sequence). This CDR3 region has 16 residues. The CDR3: CATSEGLAGSTDTQYF. Written as DNA, the CDR3 is TGTGCCACCAGCGAAGGACTAGCGGGGAGCACAGATACGCAGTATTTT.

The chain uses TRBV28 and TRBJ2-7, with D possibly matching TRBD2 (6 bases). Trimming left V 10 bases short and J 6 bases short, with 22 bases between. Germline assignment: CDR1 MDHEN and CDR2 SYDVKM. CDR3 length: 14 amino acids. The CDR3 spells CATSGFLLASEQYF. The DNA for the CDR3 is TGTGCCACCTCAGGGTTCCTCCTAGCGAGCGAGCAGTACTTC. Together with reference TRBV28 and TRBJ2-7, the CDR3 gives the full variable domain: DVKVTQSSRYLVKRTGEKVFLECVQDMDHENMFWYRQDPGLGLRLIYFSYDVKMKEKGDIPEGYSVSREKKERFSLILESASTNQTSMYLCATSGFLLASEQYFGPGTRLTVT.

The chain recombines TRBV2 with TRBJ1-1; D may be TRBD1 (5 bases). The CDR3 has 17 residues. The germline V gene has CDR1 SNHLY and CDR2 FYNNEI. The ends were cut back, 7 bases at V and 7 bases at J, with 28 bases in the middle. This CDR3 is CASNLPWGDPRGNEAFF. The CDR3 DNA reads as TGTGCCAGCAATCTCCCATGGGGGGACCCCCGGGGCAATGAAGCTTTCTTT.

The V gene is TRBV10-3, the J gene TRBJ2-3; D perhaps matches TRBD2 (6 bases). The CDR3 is 17 residues long. Germline lookup yields CDR1 ENHRY and CDR2 SYGVKD. The V gene lost 3 bases and the J gene lost 6 bases, with 22 bases spanning the gap. Here the CDR3 DNA reads TGTGCCATCAGTGACCCGGGACTCCCGATTGGTAGGGATACGCAGTATTTT. Amino acid sequence: CAISDPGLPIGRDTQYF.

The chain is built from TRBV5-1 and TRBJ2-5; a weak D match, TRBD1 (6 bases). This CDR3 comprises 16 residues. Germline V gene data show CDR1 as SGHRS and CDR2 as YFSETQ. V gave up 6 bases and J gave up 0 bases, with 18 bases separating them. This chain's CDR3 is CASTLSGQGYQETQYF. The CDR3 nucleotides read TGCGCCAGCACCCTCTCTGGGCAGGGGTACCAAGAGACCCAGTACTTC.

The rearrangement links TRBV14 to TRBJ1-2; no definite D call. V was trimmed by 1 base and J by 3 bases, leaving 6 bases between them. Per the germline V gene, CDR1 is SGHDN and CDR2 is FVKESK. This CDR3 comprises 13 residues. This CDR3 reads CASSQGDYYGYTF. The CDR3 DNA is TGTGCCAGCAGCCAAGGCGATTACTATGGCTACACCTTC.

The rearrangement uses TRBV7-2 and TRBJ2-1; the match to TRBD1 covers 10 bases. This CDR3 comprises 16 residues. Unmatched junction bases numbered 7, after V lost 1 base and J lost 7 bases. Germline loops: CDR1 SGHTA, CDR2 FQGNSA. Here the CDR3 DNA reads TGTGCCAGCAGCTTAGTTGGGACAGGGGCGAGGAATGAGCAGTTCTTC. This sequence encodes CASSLVGTGARNEQFF. Combining the CDR3 with reference TRBV7-2 and TRBJ2-1 gives the whole variable domain GAGVSQSPSNKVTEKGKDVELRCDPISGHTALYWYRQSLGQGLEFLIYFQGNSAPDKSGLPSDRFSAERTGGSVSTLTIQRTQQEDSAVYLCASSLVGTGARNEQFFGPGTRLTVL.

This clone showed up just a few times. The chain links TRBV7-9 to TRBJ1-1, with TRBD1 as a possible D gene (6 bases). CDR3 length equals 15 residues. V lost 3 bases and J lost 1, with 12 bases in between. Per germline, CDR1 SEHNR and CDR2 FQNEAQ (reference sequence). CDR3 sequence (DNA): TGTGCCAGCAGCTTGGACAGCGGAAGGAACACTGAAGCTTTCTTT. Translation gives CASSLDSGRNTEAFF. Based on the CDR3 plus reference TRBV7-9 and TRBJ1-1, the full variable domain is DTGVSQNPRHKITKRGQNVTFRCDPISEHNRLYWYRQTLGQGPEFLTYFQNEAQLEKSRLLSDRFSAERPKGSFSTLEIQRTEQGDSAMYLCASSLDSGRNTEAFFGQGTRLTVV.

The rearrangement links TRBV29-1 to TRBJ2-3; 7 bases match TRBD2. Germline CDR1 and CDR2: SQVTM and ANQGSEA. This CDR3 has 17 amino acids. V lost 2 bases, J lost 2 bases, and 13 bases stayed unmatched. As DNA, the CDR3 is TGCAGCGTTGAATGGGAGGGACCAGGCACATACACAGATACGCAGTATTTT. Translating gives CSVEWEGPGTYTDTQYF.

V gene TRBV3-1 (or the pseudogene TRBV3-2) combines with J gene TRBJ2-7; the D gene is possibly TRBD1 (6 bases). CDR3 size: 14 residues. Germline V gives CDR1 LGHDT, CDR2 YNNKEL (reference sequence). Trimming took off 4 bases at V and 0 bases at J, with 10 bases between the two ends. The CDR3 spells CASSRTGSSYEQYF. Here the CDR3 DNA reads TGTGCCAGCAGCCGAACAGGGAGCTCCTACGAGCAGTACTTC.

The V call is TRBV2, the J call TRBJ2-7; D call uncertain. Trimming took 10 bases from V and 0 from J, leaving 13 bases between them. Germline V lookup: CDR1 SNHLY, CDR2 FYNNEI. The CDR3 is 13 amino acids. CDR3 sequence (DNA): TGTGCCAAGTCGCCGCGGAGCTCCTACGAGCAGTACTTC. Translation gives CAKSPRSSYEQYF.

V usage is TRBV7-3 and J usage is TRBJ2-3, with D uncertain. The germline V and J ends were trimmed by 5 bases and 1 base, with 10 bases remaining between them. Germline V gene sequence: CDR1 SGHTA, CDR2 FQGTGA. CDR3 size: 14 residues. CDR3 loop: CASSLDPGTDTQYF. DNA of the CDR3: TGTGCCAGCAGCCTCGATCCGGGCACAGATACGCAGTATTTT.

J is TRBJ2-5 and V is TRBV29-1; maybe TRBD2 (7 bases). CDR1 is SQVTM and CDR2 is ANQGSEA in the germline V gene. CDR3 length: 13 amino acids. V was clipped by 0 bases and J by 6 bases, with 11 bases between them. CDR3 in amino acids: CSVEERGLKTQYF. As DNA, the CDR3 is TGCAGCGTTGAAGAGCGGGGGCTCAAGACCCAGTACTTC.

V usage is TRBV5-1 and J usage is TRBJ2-7; TRBD2 aligns across 10 bases. Germline CDR1 is SGHRS and CDR2 is YFSETQ. After removal of 3 bases from V and 2 bases from J, the junction contained 5 bases not matched to a gene. The CDR3 loop spans 15 amino acids. CDR3 amino acids: CASSSTSGVTYEQYF. DNA of the CDR3: TGCGCCAGCAGCTCCACTAGCGGGGTGACCTACGAGCAGTACTTC. Using reference TRBV5-1 and TRBJ2-7 for the parts outside the CDR3, the full variable domain is KAGVTQTPRYLIKTRGQQVTLSCSPISGHRSVSWYQQTPGQGLQFLFEYFSETQRNKGNFPGRFSGRQFSNSRSEMNVSTLELGDSALYLCASSSTSGVTYEQYFGPGTRLTVT.

In this sample, this clone turned up a few times. Other DNA sequences from this sample encode an identical CDR3 as well. This chain joins TRBV6-5 and TRBJ2-7; 9 bases fit TRBD1. The CDR3 extends over 13 amino acids. Germline V lookup: CDR1 MNHEY, CDR2 SVGAGI. V lost 7 bases to trimming and J lost 4 bases; unmatched junction nucleotides: 5. The CDR3 bases are TGTGCCAGCATCATAGACAGGGGGTACGAGCAGTACTTC. This encodes CASIIDRGYEQYF.

J is TRBJ1-3 and V is TRBV5-3; a possible D gene is TRBD1 (6 bases). TRBV5-3 is annotated as an ORF whose role is uncertain. Trimming pared 10 bases from V and 0 bases from J, leaving 23 bases between. This CDR3 is built from 17 residues. CDR3 sequence (DNA): TGTGCCCCTCGGGGTGGGGGCCGCAGTTTCTCTGGAAACACCATATATTTT. Translation: CAPRGGGRSFSGNTIYF.

This clone was seen just once. The J gene is TRBJ1-1, the V gene TRBV5-1; 9 bases are shared with TRBD1. The CDR3 runs to 14 residues. Germline loops: CDR1 SGHRS, CDR2 YFSETQ. Trimming took 5 bases from V and 1 from J; bases not matched to a gene: 3. The DNA of the CDR3 is TGCGCCAGCAGAGAGACAGGGGGGAACACTGAAGCTTTCTTT. Translating it yields CASRETGGNTEAFF.

The chain carries TRBV6-5 and TRBJ1-2, with TRBD1 matching over 8 bases. Germline V lookup: CDR1 MNHEY, CDR2 SVGAGI. CDR3 length equals 14 residues. V lost 6 bases and J lost 3; bases outside the gene matches: 6. The CDR3 sequence is CASSRTGQDYGYTF. The CDR3 DNA sequence: TGTGCCAGCAGCCGGACAGGGCAGGACTATGGCTACACCTTC.

V and J are TRBV10-2 and TRBJ2-7; 10 bases align to TRBD2. Germline values: CDR1 WSHSY, CDR2 SAAADI. The CDR3 is made up of 14 amino acids. The J segment lost 6 bases and the V segment lost 3 bases, leaving 5 bases of the junction unmatched. The CDR3 DNA follows: TGCGCCAGCAGTGAACTAGCGGGGACCCGCGAGCAGTACTTC. As protein: CASSELAGTREQYF.

The V gene is TRBV7-2, the J gene TRBJ2-1; TRBD2 matches 9 bases. Germline V lookup: CDR1 SGHTA, CDR2 FQGNSA. The CDR3 is 15 amino acids. The V gene end was trimmed by 5 bases and the J gene end by 4 bases; junction bases not matched to a gene: 6. CDR3 in amino acids: CASSVLAGVYNEQFF. In nucleotides, the CDR3 is TGTGCCAGCAGCGTCTTAGCGGGGGTTTACAATGAGCAGTTCTTC. The variable domain in full, completed from reference TRBV7-2 and TRBJ2-1, reads GAGVSQSPSNKVTEKGKDVELRCDPISGHTALYWYRQSLGQGLEFLIYFQGNSAPDKSGLPSDRFSAERTGGSVSTLTIQRTQQEDSAVYLCASSVLAGVYNEQFFGPGTRLTVL.

The rearrangement uses TRBV5-5 and TRBJ1-6, with D unresolved. This CDR3 contains 14 residues. The ends were cut back, 0 bases at V and 7 bases at J, with 8 bases in the middle. CDR1 and CDR2 from the germline V gene are SGHKS and YYEKEE (reference sequence). Written as DNA, the CDR3 is TGTGCCAGCAGCTTGGGTTTCGAGAATTCACCCCTCCACTTT. This encodes CASSLGFENSPLHF.

This clone appeared a single time. V usage is TRBV4-3 and J usage is TRBJ2-3; maybe TRBD1 (5 bases). V shed 0 bases and J shed 5 bases, with 15 bases lying between them. Germline lookup yields CDR1 LGHNA and CDR2 YSLEER. The CDR3 covers 16 residues. The CDR3 nucleotides are TGCGCCAGCAGCCAAGATCTCTCCAGGGTAGAAGATACGCAGTATTTT. Residues: CASSQDLSRVEDTQYF.

This clone was counted between two and nine times. V is TRBV29-1 and J is TRBJ2-1, with D possibly matching TRBD1 (6 bases). The CDR3 extends over 13 amino acids. CDR1 and CDR2 from the germline V gene are SQVTM and ANQGSEA. Trimming cost V 2 bases and J 8 bases, with 13 bases left between them. The CDR3 nucleotides read TGCAGCGTTGAACAGGAAAAGGGGGATGAGCAGTTCTTC. It encodes CSVEQEKGDEQFF.

This chain links TRBV7-2 with TRBJ2-3; no reliable D call. Germline V CDR1 and CDR2: SGHTA, FQGNSA. The germline V and J ends were trimmed by 5 bases and 0 bases, with 18 bases remaining between them. The CDR3 sequence is 17 residues long. The CDR3 sequence: CASSTQLVSFSTDTQYF. The DNA for the CDR3 is TGTGCCAGCAGCACCCAGCTAGTTTCCTTTAGCACAGATACGCAGTATTTT.

The rearrangement links TRBV4-3 to TRBJ2-1; D remains ambiguous. Trimming pared 3 bases from V and 0 bases from J, leaving 15 bases between. The CDR3 extends over 17 amino acids. Germline V gene data show CDR1 as LGHNA and CDR2 as YSLEER. CDR3 sequence: CASSHPLAGFSYNEQFF. CDR3 bases: TGCGCCAGCAGCCATCCCTTGGCAGGTTTCTCCTACAATGAGCAGTTCTTC.

This rearrangement joins TRBV6-6 to TRBJ2-2, with a weak D call TRBD1 (5 bases). V lost 2 bases to trimming and J lost 6 bases, with 7 bases between them. Looked up from germline, CDR1 is MNHNY and CDR2 is SVGAGI (reference sequence). This CDR3 is 13 amino acids long. In nucleotides, the CDR3 is TGTGCCAGCAGTTACCAGGGTTCCGGGGAGCTGTTTTTT. It specifies CASSYQGSGELFF.